Below are 32 T cell receptor beta chains sequenced from a single sample in a study of T cell responses to AZD1222 COVID-19 vaccine (dated by TCRdb to the early 2020s). The protocol used for the library was the immunoSEQ multiplex PCR assay. This is the immuneACCESS table as TCRdb keeps it, with only in-frame sequences that have V and J called. A part of the clones is gone; compared with another copy, unresolved V genes explain less than half, and the rest is unexplained. In all, the sample holds over 90,000 clones, and 88% of those were seen once. The top ten hold 20% to 25% of the sample. Per the publication, the time point label means: baseline before first vaccination. The specimen was peripheral blood, collected on day 0 of AZD1222 vaccination. Receptors originate from an adult in good health.

This chain joins TRBV11-2 and TRBJ2-7; D ambiguous. In germline, CDR1 is SGHAT, CDR2 FQNNGV. V shed 0 bases and J shed 4 bases, with 10 bases lying between them. The length of the CDR3 is 14 residues. CDR3 region: CASSLEGSYYEQYF. CDR3 bases: TGTGCCAGCAGCTTAGAGGGCAGTTATTACGAGCAGTACTTC.

In the case of this clone: The junction shows a germline mismatch at one end, possibly a read error. As DNA, the CDR3 is TGTGCTAGCAGCTTAGGGCCGTCGAGCGGGGGGTTTAATGAGCAGTTCTTC. This sequence encodes CASSLGPSSGGFNEQFF. The chain combines TRBV7-7 with TRBJ2-1, with 9 bases aligning to TRBD2. CDR1 is SSHAT and CDR2 is FNYEAQ in the germline V gene (reference sequence). This CDR3 comprises 17 residues.

The sample holds a few counts of this clone. This sequence joins TRBV13 and TRBJ1-1; D remains ambiguous. From germline, CDR1 is PRHDT and CDR2 FYEKMQ (reference sequence). This CDR3 has 14 amino acids. V lost 6 bases to trimming and J lost 1 base, with 12 bases between them. CDR3 region: CASSYKSSNTEAFF. CDR3 bases: TGTGCCAGCAGTTACAAAAGCTCGAACACTGAAGCTTTCTTT.

V usage is TRBV7-3 and J usage is TRBJ1-2; 10 nucleotides line up with TRBD1. CDR1 is SGHTA and CDR2 is FQGTGA in the germline V gene. CDR3 length: 18 amino acids. Trimming at V came to 5 bases and at J to 6 bases, leaving 18 bases not matched to a gene. The CDR3 spells CASSPPSERDRGSNGYTF. The CDR3 coding sequence is TGTGCCAGCAGCCCACCGTCCGAGCGGGACAGGGGATCGAATGGCTACACCTTC. Looking up the rest from reference TRBV7-3 and TRBJ1-2 gives the full variable domain: GAGVSQTPSNKVTEKGKYVELRCDPISGHTALYWYRQSLGQGPEFLIYFQGTGAADDSGLPNDRFFAVRPEGSVSTLKIQRTERGDSAVYLCASSPPSERDRGSNGYTFGSGTRLTVV.

J is TRBJ2-7 and V is TRBV27; 14 bases are shared with TRBD2. After removal of 5 bases from V and 3 bases from J, the junction contained 9 bases not matched to a gene. This CDR3 has 17 amino acids. CDR1 MNHEY and CDR2 SMNVEV come from the germline V gene (reference sequence). Here the CDR3 reads CASSVGTSGSYVYEQYF. The CDR3 DNA follows: TGTGCCAGCAGTGTCGGGACTAGCGGGAGCTACGTCTACGAGCAGTACTTC.

The chain links TRBV7-3 to TRBJ1-2; perhaps TRBD1 as D (5 bases). Germline CDR1 and CDR2: SGHTA and FQGTGA. Between the trimmed V and J ends, which lost 4 bases and 8 bases, there was a span of 14 bases. This CDR3 is built from 13 residues. The CDR3 DNA reads TGTGCCAGCAGCTCCGCCGGGGCGGGCGGCTACACCTTC. Its translation: CASSSAGAGGYTF.

The rearrangement uses TRBV30 and TRBJ1-4; 8 bases line up with TRBD1. The length of the CDR3 is 16 residues. Germline-derived CDR1 and CDR2 are GTSNPN and SVGIG (reference sequence). V lost 7 bases to trimming and J lost 7 bases; unmatched junction nucleotides: 17. Written as DNA, the CDR3 is TGTGCCTATAGCCAAGCCTCGGACAGGGTTGCTGAAAAACTGTTTTTT. Protein product: CAYSQASDRVAEKLFF.

The chain links TRBV19 to TRBJ2-7, with 9 bases that match TRBD1. V gave up 7 bases and J gave up 6 bases; unmatched junction bases: 4. There are 12 residues in the CDR3. Germline V gene lookup returns CDR1 LNHDA and CDR2 SQIVND (reference sequence). The CDR3 sequence is CASKDRGREQYF. For the CDR3, the DNA is TGTGCCAGTAAGGACAGGGGTCGCGAGCAGTACTTC. The full variable domain, its missing parts supplied by reference TRBV19 and TRBJ2-7, is DGGITQSPKYLFRKEGQNVTLSCEQNLNHDAMYWYRQDPGQGLRLIYYSQIVNDFQKGDIAEGYSVSREKKESFPLTVTSAQKNPTAFYLCASKDRGREQYFGPGTRLTVT.

V and J are TRBV13 and TRBJ2-3; D is perhaps TRBD2 (6 bases). Looked up from germline, CDR1 is PRHDT and CDR2 is FYEKMQ (reference sequence). The V gene lost 4 bases and the J gene lost 4 bases, with 21 bases spanning the gap. The CDR3 length is 17 residues. In DNA form, the CDR3 reads TGTGCCAGCAGCTCGGGGGTAAGCGACCCCCCGGCAGATACGCAGTATTTT. Protein product: CASSSGVSDPPADTQYF.

The chain has TRBV6-5 and TRBJ1-5, with 7 positions matching TRBD1. CDR1 and CDR2 from the germline V gene are MNHEY and SVGAGI. V was pared by 7 bases and J by 8 bases, with 11 bases of the junction left unmatched. The CDR3 spans 14 residues. Written as DNA, the CDR3 is TGTGCCAGCAAAGGAGACAGGGATGGTAAGCCCCAGCATTTT. It yields the protein CASKGDRDGKPQHF.

The genes are TRBV4-1 and TRBJ2-4; no reliable D call. Germline V lookup: CDR1 MGHRA, CDR2 YSYEKL. Trimming took 0 bases from V and 3 from J, leaving 12 bases between them. The CDR3 spans 16 residues. Here the CDR3 DNA reads TGCGCCAGCAGCCAAGATATGAGGAAGGACAAAAACATTCAGTACTTC. This codes for CASSQDMRKDKNIQYF.

This rearrangement joins TRBV19 to TRBJ1-5; D gene ambiguous. The germline V gene encodes CDR1 LNHDA and CDR2 SQIVND (reference sequence). The CDR3 runs to 13 residues. V was clipped by 5 bases and J by 5 bases, with 10 bases between them. CDR3 protein: CASSWAEDQPQHF. CDR3 bases: TGTGCCAGTAGTTGGGCAGAAGATCAGCCCCAGCATTTT.

CDR3 bases: TGTGCCAGCAGCTTAATACAGGGGGAGGGCGAGCAGTACTTC. It translates to CASSLIQGEGEQYF. The chain employs TRBV13 and TRBJ2-7, with a tentative D call TRBD1 (8 bases). This CDR3 region has 14 residues. The ends were cut back, 2 bases at V and 6 bases at J, with 14 bases in the middle. Germline V gene data show CDR1 as PRHDT and CDR2 as FYEKMQ (reference sequence).

This clone was seen only once. The chain combines TRBV7-2 with TRBJ1-2; 7 bases are shared with TRBD1. Trimming took 4 bases from V and 5 from J; bases not matched to a gene: 7. CDR3 size: 14 residues. In germline, CDR1 is SGHTA, CDR2 FQGNSA. The CDR3 bases are TGTGCCAGCAGCTCTTCAACAGGGGAATATGGCTACACCTTC. The encoded protein is CASSSSTGEYGYTF.

The genes are TRBV10-3 and TRBJ1-2; 12 positions agree with TRBD1. The junction had 6 bases not matched to a gene; V was cut back by 3 bases and J by 1 base. This CDR3 region has 17 residues. Germline values: CDR1 ENHRY, CDR2 SYGVKD. The CDR3, as DNA: TGTGCCATCAGTGAAGGGACAGGGGGCCCTCTTAACTATGGCTACACCTTC. It specifies CAISEGTGGPLNYGYTF.

J is TRBJ2-7 and V is TRBV6-2 or TRBV6-3, with TRBD2 identical over 7 bases. V lost 4 bases, J lost 6 bases, and 6 bases stayed unmatched. From germline, CDR1 is MNHEY and CDR2 SVGEGT. This CDR3 is 13 amino acids long. CDR3 loop: CASSFLVAGEQYF. Here the CDR3 DNA reads TGTGCCAGCAGTTTCTTAGTAGCGGGCGAGCAGTACTTC.

V usage is TRBV27 and J usage is TRBJ2-1; D perhaps matches TRBD2 (6 bases). Germline V gene data show CDR1 as MNHEY and CDR2 as SMNVEV (reference sequence). The CDR3 contains 11 residues. CDR3 amino acids: CAASAYNEQFF. As DNA, the CDR3 is TGTGCAGCTAGCGCCTACAATGAGCAGTTCTTC.

The gene calls are TRBV5-5 and TRBJ1-6, with 8 bases aligning to TRBD1. The CDR3 is 17 amino acids. Trimming removed 0 bases from V and 9 bases from J; junction bases left unmatched: 11. CDR1 and CDR2 (germline): SGHKS, YYEKEE (reference sequence). For the CDR3, the DNA is TGTGCCAGCAGCTTGGGGGTGACAGGGGCAGGTAGTTCACCCCTCCACTTT. Its translation is CASSLGVTGAGSSPLHF.

This sequence joins TRBV6-9 and TRBJ2-1, with D perhaps TRBD2 (6 bases). V was trimmed by 0 bases and J by 5 bases, leaving 20 bases between them. The length of the CDR3 is 18 residues. Germline CDR1 is MNHGY and CDR2 is SVAAGI. CDR3 amino acids: CASSYSDYCGTRDNEQFF. CDR3 sequence (DNA): TGTGCCAGCAGTTATTCCGACTACTGCGGGACGAGAGACAATGAGCAGTTCTTC.

The chain carries TRBV7-9 and TRBJ1-1, with TRBD1 matching 11 bases. V gave up 4 bases and J gave up 5 bases; unmatched junction bases: 12. CDR1 and CDR2 (germline): SEHNR, FQNEAQ (reference sequence). The CDR3 consists of 17 residues. The CDR3 nucleotides are TGTGCCAGCAGCTCCGGACAGGGGGCTTTCGGTGGGACTGAAGCTTTCTTT. Protein product: CASSSGQGAFGGTEAFF.

The rearrangement joins TRBV28 to TRBJ1-2, with D possibly matching TRBD1 (6 bases). The CDR3 consists of 14 residues. Germline assignment: CDR1 MDHEN and CDR2 SYDVKM. The V gene lost 8 bases and the J gene lost 0 bases, with 13 bases spanning the gap. Here the CDR3 DNA reads TGTGCCAGCCGACAGGTCACCTCTAACTATGGCTACACCTTC. This translates into CASRQVTSNYGYTF.

In DNA form, the CDR3 reads TGCGCCAGCAGCTTGGATTCCGGGGCAGGTGTAGGAAACACCATATATTTT. It yields the protein CASSLDSGAGVGNTIYF. This chain links TRBV5-1 with TRBJ1-3, with D possibly TRBD1 on 5 matching bases. Germline V gene data show CDR1 as SGHRS and CDR2 as YFSETQ. Trimming cost V 0 bases and J 4 bases, with 17 bases left between them. The CDR3 spans 17 residues.

J is TRBJ1-5 and V is TRBV28, with D uncertain. In germline, CDR1 is MDHEN, CDR2 SYDVKM. The CDR3 is 12 residues long. The DNA of the CDR3 is TGTGCTATCCGGGATAGCAATCAGCCCCAGCATTTT. Translated: CAIRDSNQPQHF. The variable domain in full, with the rest retrieved from reference TRBV28 and TRBJ1-5, is DVKVTQSSRYLVKRTGEKVFLECVQDMDHENMFWYRQDPGLGLRLIYFSYDVKMKEKGDIPEGYSVSREKKERFSLILESASTNQTSMYLCAIRDSNQPQHFGDGTRLSIL.

The J gene is TRBJ2-7, the V gene TRBV6-2 or TRBV6-3; perhaps TRBD1 as D (6 bases). The CDR3 is 13 residues long. Trimming stripped 2 bases from V and 4 bases from J, with 9 bases between. The germline V gene encodes CDR1 MNHEY and CDR2 SVGEGT. In DNA, the CDR3 is TGTGCCAGCAGTTACCGGCAGGGGTACGAGCAGTACTTC. Residues: CASSYRQGYEQYF.

V gene TRBV11-2 combines with J gene TRBJ1-2; D uncertain. The CDR3 runs 12 residues. From germline, CDR1 is SGHAT and CDR2 FQNNGV. The V end lost 1 base, the J end lost 6 bases, and 6 bases lay between the germline ends. CDR3 loop: CASSLGFDGYTF. The CDR3 bases are TGTGCCAGCAGCTTAGGATTTGATGGCTACACCTTC.

In this sample, this clone turned up once. CDR3 DNA: TGTGCCAGCAGGGATACACAGAGCTCCTACAATGAGCAGTTCTTC. Protein: CASRDTQSSYNEQFF. The chain is built from TRBV6-5 and TRBJ2-1; no definite D call. CDR1 and CDR2 from the germline V gene are MNHEY and SVGAGI. Trimming shortened V by 6 bases and J by 0 bases, and 12 bases separated the two germline ends. The CDR3 is 15 amino acids.

The V call is TRBV13, the J call TRBJ2-7; D possibly corresponds to TRBD2 (5 bases). CDR3 length equals 14 residues. Trimming removed 6 bases at V and 0 bases at J, with 12 bases between. Germline V gene lookup returns CDR1 PRHDT and CDR2 FYEKMQ (reference sequence). The CDR3 DNA reads as TGTGCCAGCAGGCCCGGGGTAGGCTCCTACGAGCAGTACTTC. It translates to CASRPGVGSYEQYF.

V gene TRBV15 combines with J gene TRBJ2-2; 7 positions match TRBD1. The CDR3 runs 16 residues. Trimming took 5 bases from V and 5 from J; bases not matched to a gene: 11. Germline V gives CDR1 LNHNV, CDR2 YYDKDF (reference sequence). CDR3 DNA sequence: TGTGCCACCAGCGGCCCTTTGGGACAGCATACCGGGGAGCTGTTTTTT. The encoded protein is CATSGPLGQHTGELFF.

The CDR3 sequence is CASSQGTTVLSEQFF. The CDR3 bases are TGTGCCAGCAGCCAGGGGACTACCGTACTTAGTGAGCAGTTCTTC. V usage is TRBV3-1 (or the pseudogene TRBV3-2) and J usage is TRBJ2-1, with 7 bases fitting TRBD2. Germline CDR1 LGHDT, CDR2 YNNKEL (reference sequence). The junction had 11 bases not matched to a gene; V was cut back by 3 bases and J by 9 bases. This CDR3 contains 15 residues.

This chain links TRBV27 with TRBJ2-1, with D perhaps matching TRBD1 (6 bases). Germline CDR1 MNHEY, CDR2 SMNVEV (reference sequence). The CDR3 totals 16 residues. The V end was cut by 7 bases, the J end by 4 bases, with 20 bases between. The CDR3 region has the DNA TGTGCCAGCATGCTCCGGGACACCGTTCTGTACAATGAGCAGTTCTTC. This sequence encodes CASMLRDTVLYNEQFF.

The chain couples TRBV4-2 to TRBJ2-7; TRBD1 or TRBD2 may be the D gene (6 bases each). Trimming removed 3 bases at V and 0 bases at J, with 15 bases between. The germline V gene encodes CDR1 LGHNA and CDR2 YNFKEQ. The CDR3 is 16 residues long. The CDR3 loop is CASSQDLTGASYEQYF. The CDR3 nucleotides are TGTGCCAGCAGCCAGGATCTAACGGGGGCCTCCTACGAGCAGTACTTC.

The sample holds a few counts of this clone. The rearrangement joins TRBV3-1 (or the pseudogene TRBV3-2) to TRBJ1-1; D unclear. Germline V gene lookup returns CDR1 LGHDT and CDR2 YNNKEL (reference sequence). The CDR3 extends over 14 amino acids. V dropped 1 base and J dropped 3 bases, with 9 bases sitting between them. The CDR3 DNA reads TGTGCCAGCAGCCAAGTCTGCGGGCACACTGAAGCTTTCTTT. It is translated as CASSQVCGHTEAFF.